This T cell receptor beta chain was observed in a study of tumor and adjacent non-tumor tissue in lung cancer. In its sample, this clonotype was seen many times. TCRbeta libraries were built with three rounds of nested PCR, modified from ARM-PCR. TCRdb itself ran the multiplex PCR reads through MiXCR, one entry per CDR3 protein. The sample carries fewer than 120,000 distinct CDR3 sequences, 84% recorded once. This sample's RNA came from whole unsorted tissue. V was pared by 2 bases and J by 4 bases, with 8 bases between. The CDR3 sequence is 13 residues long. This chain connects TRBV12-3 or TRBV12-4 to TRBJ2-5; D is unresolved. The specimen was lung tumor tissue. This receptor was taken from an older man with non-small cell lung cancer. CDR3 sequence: CASSLISSETQYF. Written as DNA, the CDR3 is TGTGCCAGCAGTTTAATCAGCTCAGAGACCCAGTACTTC.